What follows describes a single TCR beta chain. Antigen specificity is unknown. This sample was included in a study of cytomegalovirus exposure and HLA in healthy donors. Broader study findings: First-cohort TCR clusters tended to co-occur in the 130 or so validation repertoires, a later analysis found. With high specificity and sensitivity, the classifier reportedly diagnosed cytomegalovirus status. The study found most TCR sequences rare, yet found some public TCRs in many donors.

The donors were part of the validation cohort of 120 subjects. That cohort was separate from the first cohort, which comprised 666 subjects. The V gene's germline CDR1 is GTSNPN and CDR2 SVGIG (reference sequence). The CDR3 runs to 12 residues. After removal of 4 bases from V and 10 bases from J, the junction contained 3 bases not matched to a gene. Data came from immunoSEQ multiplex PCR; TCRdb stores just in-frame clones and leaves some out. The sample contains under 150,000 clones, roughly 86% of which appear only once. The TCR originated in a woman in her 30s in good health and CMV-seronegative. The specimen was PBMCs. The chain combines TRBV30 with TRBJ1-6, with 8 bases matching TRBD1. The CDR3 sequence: CAWNDRGSPLHF. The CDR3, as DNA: TGTGCCTGGAATGACAGGGGCTCACCCCTCCACTTT.